A single TCR beta chain is shown here with its context. This CDR3 has 18 amino acids. V was cut by 6 bases and J by 4 bases, with 22 bases left in between. CDR1 is SGHAT and CDR2 is FQNNGV in the germline V gene. These data come from a study of T-cell reconstitution after alpha-beta-depleted transplantation in children. This sample's TCRbeta library carried unique molecular identifier barcodes. One entry per CDR3 protein, called by TCRdb with MiXCR from the PCR reads. In the table there are over 200,000 distinct CDR3 sequences, approximately 9.5% of which are singletons. The chain couples TRBV11-2 to TRBJ1-6; D gene uncertain. This TCR was sampled from a human donor who donated a stem cell graft to a child with acute lymphoblastic leukemia. Sequenced here: PBMCs from the stem cell graft donor, sampled from the stem cell graft. The CDR3 sequence: CASRRGSLGIRYNSPLHF. The DNA of the CDR3 is TGTGCCAGCAGACGTGGAAGTCTCGGGATTCGGTATAATTCACCCCTCCACTTT. The full variable domain, in which reference TRBV11-2 and TRBJ1-6 provide the parts outside the CDR3, is EAGVAQSPRYKIIEKRQSVAFWCNPISGHATLYWYQQILGQGPKLLIQFQNNGVVDDSQLPKDRFSAERLKGVDSTLKIQPAKLEDSAVYLCASRRGSLGIRYNSPLHFGNGTRLTVT.